The 13 T cell receptor beta chains reported below all come from one sample, sequenced in a study of control samples from healthy donors and cancer patients (dated by TCRdb to the early 2020s). Libraries were constructed by the immunoSEQ multiplex PCR assay. The immuneACCESS repertoire file appears here via TCRdb, limited to in-frame rearrangements. These files lack a portion of the clones; in checked studies, under half of the deficit traces to unresolved V genes, and the cause of the others is not known. The sample has under 150,000 clones on record, around 89% of them singletons. The ten largest clones represent over 2% of the sample. The sample was blood. These receptors were taken from a woman aged 70-85 years in good health.

Only a few counts were recorded for this clone. This chain joins TRBV4-3 and TRBJ2-1, with TRBD2 identical over 7 bases. This CDR3 has 16 amino acids. V shed 4 bases, J shed 0 bases, and the junction held 6 bases outside the gene matches. Germline CDR1 reads LGHNA; CDR2 reads YSLEER. CDR3 nucleotides: TGCGCCAGCAGCCCCAGCGGGGTTAGCTCCTACAATGAGCAGTTCTTC. Its protein is CASSPSGVSSYNEQFF.

The chain links TRBV9 to TRBJ2-1; TRBD2 matches 14 bases. Germline CDR1 reads SGDLS; CDR2 reads YYNGEE. CDR3 length: 16 residues. Losses at the gene ends were 2 bases for V and 8 bases for J; bases not matched to a gene: 6. CDR3 in amino acids: CASSVRTSGGLDEQFF. The CDR3 region has the DNA TGTGCCAGCAGCGTGAGGACTAGCGGGGGGTTGGATGAGCAGTTCTTC. The variable domain in full, completed from reference TRBV9 and TRBJ2-1, reads DSGVTQTPKHLITATGQRVTLRCSPRSGDLSVYWYQQSLDQGLQFLIQYYNGEERAKGNILERFSAQQFPDLHSELNLSSLELGDSALYFCASSVRTSGGLDEQFFGPGTRLTVL.

The chain combines TRBV7-9 with TRBJ1-1; unclear D gene. The CDR3 totals 17 residues. Germline V gene sequence: CDR1 SEHNR, CDR2 FQNEAQ (reference sequence). V was cut by 1 base and J by 0 bases, with 15 bases left in between. The CDR3 DNA sequence: TGTGCCAGCAGCTTAGGGCGGGGATCCCCGATGAACACTGAAGCTTTCTTT. Translating it yields CASSLGRGSPMNTEAFF.

The gene calls are TRBV7-9 and TRBJ2-5; either TRBD1 or TRBD2 may supply D (5 bases each). The germline V and J ends were trimmed by 5 bases and 5 bases, with 18 bases remaining between them. The CDR3 length is 15 residues. Germline CDR1 SEHNR, CDR2 FQNEAQ (reference sequence). In DNA form, the CDR3 reads TGTGCCAGCAGCAAGCCGGGACGGGTGTTGGAGACCCAGTACTTC. This encodes CASSKPGRVLETQYF.

The chain employs TRBV19 and TRBJ1-1; possible D gene TRBD1, 5 bases. The germline V and J ends were trimmed by 7 bases and 6 bases, with 15 bases remaining between them. The CDR3 has 13 residues. Germline loops: CDR1 LNHDA, CDR2 SQIVND (reference sequence). The CDR3 spells CASTADTSPEAFF. CDR3 in DNA: TGTGCCAGTACCGCGGACACATCCCCTGAAGCTTTCTTT. The whole variable domain, remainder taken from reference TRBV19 and TRBJ1-1, is DGGITQSPKYLFRKEGQNVTLSCEQNLNHDAMYWYRQDPGQGLRLIYYSQIVNDFQKGDIAEGYSVSREKKESFPLTVTSAQKNPTAFYLCASTADTSPEAFFGQGTRLTVV.

The gene calls are TRBV7-8 and TRBJ1-5; no definite D call. Germline CDR1 reads SGHVS; CDR2 reads FQNEAQ. The V end lost 3 bases, the J end lost 5 bases, and 14 bases lay between the germline ends. This CDR3 contains 15 residues. CDR3: CASSLGYSGYQPQHF. The CDR3 region has the DNA TGTGCCAGCAGCTTGGGCTATAGTGGCTATCAGCCCCAGCATTTT.

In its sample, this clone was seen once. J is TRBJ2-3 and V is TRBV7-9; maybe TRBD2 (6 bases). Germline V gene sequence: CDR1 SEHNR, CDR2 FQNEAQ (reference sequence). The CDR3 has 16 residues. Deletions cut 1 base from V and 2 bases from J, with 13 bases between. Written as DNA, the CDR3 is TGTGCCAGCAGCTTAGGGACGGGGGAAATCACAGATACGCAGTATTTT. Protein: CASSLGTGEITDTQYF.

The gene calls are TRBV6-5 and TRBJ1-2, with D hard to call. CDR1 and CDR2 (germline): MNHEY, SVGAGI. The CDR3 covers 11 residues. The ends were cut back, 10 bases at V and 1 base at J, with 7 bases in the middle. CDR3 loop: CATHYNYGYTF. The DNA of the CDR3 is TGTGCCACACATTATAACTATGGCTACACCTTC.

The chain recombines TRBV5-1 with TRBJ1-4; 7 nucleotides agree with TRBD1. This CDR3 contains 16 residues. Trimming took 4 bases from V and 3 from J; bases not matched to a gene: 9. Germline loops: CDR1 SGHRS, CDR2 YFSETQ. This CDR3 reads CASSPNDRAPNEKLFF. CDR3 DNA sequence: TGCGCCAGCAGCCCGAACGACAGGGCGCCTAATGAAAAACTGTTTTTT.

This clone is a singleton in its sample. V gene TRBV9 combines with J gene TRBJ1-5; perhaps TRBD1 as D (5 bases). This CDR3 comprises 15 residues. V shed 4 bases and J shed 7 bases, with 18 bases lying between them. Germline CDR1 is SGDLS and CDR2 is YYNGEE. The CDR3 loop reads CASSPGPTERQPQHF. CDR3 nucleotide sequence: TGTGCCAGCAGCCCGGGACCCACGGAGAGGCAGCCCCAGCATTTT.

This chain connects TRBV19 to TRBJ2-2; the D gene is possibly TRBD2 (7 bases). The CDR3 is 18 residues long. Per germline, CDR1 LNHDA and CDR2 SQIVND (reference sequence). Trimming shortened V by 2 bases and J by 3 bases, and 19 bases separated the two germline ends. The CDR3 loop is CASSIHPGGGADTGELFF. The CDR3 DNA reads as TGTGCCAGTAGTATACACCCCGGTGGGGGGGCGGACACCGGGGAGCTGTTTTTT.

The V and J genes are TRBV20-1 and TRBJ2-3; D might be TRBD2 (7 bases). The germline CDR1 and CDR2 sequences are DFQATT and SNEGSKA (reference sequence). This CDR3 has 14 residues. V gave up 3 bases and J gave up 2 bases, with 12 bases separating them. The CDR3 region has the DNA TGCAGTGCTAGTAGGGGGGGCAACACAGATACGCAGTATTTT. As protein: CSASRGGNTDTQYF.

V and J are TRBV6-5 and TRBJ1-6; tentative D call: TRBD1 (5 bases). The V end lost 0 bases, the J end lost 9 bases, and 15 bases lay between the germline ends. The CDR3 length is 16 residues. Looked up from germline, CDR1 is MNHEY and CDR2 is SVGAGI. CDR3 coding DNA: TGTGCCAGCAGTTACTCGAGGGGAGAGAGGGGTTCACCCCTCCACTTT. This sequence encodes CASSYSRGERGSPLHF.